This TCR beta chain was obtained from a study of cytomegalovirus exposure and HLA in healthy donors. Study-level findings and limits: Later on, an analysis showed TCR association rates differing by HLA locus, with DRB1 the most and HLA-C the fewest. A later analysis linked a missense DCLRE1C variant to TCR beta V- and J-gene trimming.

On this clone itself: Antigen: not known.

This CDR3 is built from 16 residues. Per the germline V gene, CDR1 is SGHTA and CDR2 is FQGNSA. With 3 bases clipped from V and 6 bases from J, the junction kept 9 bases outside the gene matches. Primers for the PCR totalled 60 Vbeta and 13 Jbeta. TCRdb's copy holds only in-frame clones and misses some; the assay was immunoSEQ multiplex PCR. The sample has under 150,000 clones, 65% to 85% seen once. This TCR came from a boy aged 10-17 years in good health and CMV-seronegative. The specimen was PBMCs. This chain links TRBV7-2 with TRBJ2-3; 10 bases are shared with TRBD2. The DNA of the CDR3 is TGTGCCAGCAGCTTTAGATTCCTAGCGGGAGCGGATACGCAGTATTTT. This sequence encodes CASSFRFLAGADTQYF. The full variable domain, in which reference TRBV7-2 and TRBJ2-3 provide the parts outside the CDR3, is GAGVSQSPSNKVTEKGKDVELRCDPISGHTALYWYRQSLGQGLEFLIYFQGNSAPDKSGLPSDRFSAERTGGSVSTLTIQRTQQEDSAVYLCASSFRFLAGADTQYFGPGTRLTVL.